The 12 T cell receptor beta chains in this list originate from one sample, sequenced in a study of CD8+CD57+ T cells in acquired aplastic anemia. Genomic DNA, serving as template, underwent TCR beta VDJ and CDR3 profiling. TCRdb reprocessed the reads with MiXCR, giving one entry per CDR3 protein. The data contain around 190,000 distinct CDR3 sequences, around 50% of them singletons. All patients picked for sequencing had shown, by flow cytometry, an expansion of CD8+CD57+ cells. The sequencing input was sorted CD4+, CD8+, or CD8+CD57+ T cells (not recorded which) from PBMCs. Source of these receptors: a human donor with aplastic anemia.

This clonotype was counted ten times or more. The chain has TRBV7-3 and TRBJ2-3, with D possibly TRBD2 on 5 matching bases. Germline CDR1 and CDR2: SGHTA and FQGTGA. The CDR3 totals 15 residues. V was clipped by 2 bases and J by 2 bases, with 11 bases between them. This CDR3 reads CASSLQAVLTDTQYF. For the CDR3, the DNA is TGTGCCAGCAGCTTACAAGCGGTCCTCACAGATACGCAGTATTTT.

This clonotype was detected many times. The CDR3 loop reads CASSLAPQGGSPLHF. The CDR3 region has the DNA TGCGCCAGCAGCTTGGCCCCACAGGGCGGCTCACCCCTCCACTTT. V is TRBV5-1 and J is TRBJ1-6; possibly TRBD1 for D (6 bases). Per germline, CDR1 SGHRS and CDR2 YFSETQ. The CDR3 is 15 residues long. The germline V and J ends were trimmed by 0 bases and 10 bases, with 14 bases remaining between them.

This clonotype occurred once. V and J are TRBV10-3 and TRBJ2-7; 10 bases align to TRBD2. The CDR3 extends over 15 amino acids. The V and J ends lost 6 bases and 5 bases, in that order; junction bases with no gene match: 10. In germline, CDR1 is ENHRY, CDR2 SYGVKD. The CDR3 here is CAIRPTGTSAHEQYF. The DNA for the CDR3 is TGTGCCATCAGACCAACCGGGACTAGCGCCCACGAGCAGTACTTC.

J is TRBJ2-3 and V is TRBV5-1; D might be TRBD2 (6 bases). CDR1 and CDR2 (germline): SGHRS, YFSETQ. V lost 4 bases to trimming and J lost 3 bases, with 15 bases between them. The CDR3 is 15 residues long. The CDR3 nucleotides are TGCGCCAGCAGCGTCGGTTCGGGAGAAACAGATACGCAGTATTTT. This translates into CASSVGSGETDTQYF.

This clonotype was recorded many times. J is TRBJ2-2 and V is TRBV7-9; D possibly uses TRBD1 or TRBD2 (6 bases each). The V gene lost 5 bases and the J gene lost 8 bases, with 18 bases spanning the gap. The CDR3 extends over 15 amino acids. The germline V gene has CDR1 SEHNR and CDR2 FQNEAQ (reference sequence). The CDR3 bases are TGTGCCAGCAGCCCTAGGGGGGAAATCGGAGGGGAGCTGTTTTTT. Protein: CASSPRGEIGGELFF.

This clonotype was found many times. The genes are TRBV3-1 and TRBJ2-3; TRBD2 might be the D (6 bases). Germline assignment: CDR1 LGHDT and CDR2 YNNKEL (reference sequence). Trimming shortened V by 6 bases and J by 10 bases, and 11 bases separated the two germline ends. This CDR3 region has 11 residues. CDR3: CASRKGGSQYF. For the CDR3, the DNA is TGTGCCAGCAGAAAGGGAGGTTCGCAGTATTTT.

This clonotype was picked up one time. At one end, the junction sequence differs from germline, possibly due to a read error. V and J are TRBV5-1 and TRBJ2-7; tentatively, D is TRBD2 (5 bases). CDR1 and CDR2 from the germline V gene are SGHRS and YFSETQ. CDR3 length equals 15 residues. In DNA, the CDR3 is TGCGCCAACAGCTTGTCCTACTCCCGGGGAAAGGAGCAGTATTTC. Translated, it gives CANSLSYSRGKEQYF. The full variable domain, rest sourced from reference TRBV5-1 and TRBJ2-7, is KAGVTQTPRYLIKTRGQQVTLSCSPISGHRSVSWYQQTPGQGLQFLFEYFSETQRNKGNFPGRFSGRQFSNSRSEMNVSTLELGDSALYLCANSLSYSRGKEQYFGPGTRLTVT.

This clonotype occurred a few times. This chain joins TRBV4-1 and TRBJ2-4; 10 bases align to TRBD1. CDR1 MGHRA and CDR2 YSYEKL come from the germline V gene. V lost 4 bases and J lost 4; bases outside the gene matches: 7. This CDR3 spans 16 amino acids. The CDR3 DNA is TGCGCCAGCAGCCGCCCCGGGACAGGGGAGAAAAACATTCAGTACTTC. Protein sequence: CASSRPGTGEKNIQYF.

This clonotype appeared a single time. One end of the junction is discordant with germline, which a read error may explain. The chain recombines TRBV27 with TRBJ2-2; no definite D call. The CDR3 extends over 13 amino acids. Germline-derived CDR1 and CDR2 are MNHEY and SMNVEV (reference sequence). The CDR3 nucleotides are TGTGCCAGCAGTCGGGTCAGGTACAATGAGCAGTTTTTT. Translation: CASSRVRYNEQFF.

The CDR3 sequence is CATSRVSSTEAFF. The CDR3, as DNA: TGTGCCACCAGCAGAGTGTCGAGCACTGAAGCTTTCTTT. V gene TRBV15 combines with J gene TRBJ1-1; D gene unclear. The length of the CDR3 is 13 residues. CDR1 and CDR2 (germline): LNHNV, YYDKDF (reference sequence). Trimming cost V 1 base and J 4 bases, with 7 bases left between them.

The chain joins TRBV3-1 to TRBJ1-6; D gene ambiguous. The CDR3 loop spans 14 amino acids. Germline assignment: CDR1 LGHDT and CDR2 YNNKEL (reference sequence). Trimming took 1 base from V and 5 from J, leaving 6 bases between them. The CDR3 protein is CASSQGQNNSPLHF. The CDR3 DNA is TGTGCCAGCAGCCAAGGTCAGAATAATTCACCCCTCCACTTT.

This clonotype appeared many times. V usage is TRBV20-1 and J usage is TRBJ1-2; no definite D call. The CDR3 extends over 12 amino acids. V shed 6 bases and J shed 6 bases, with 14 bases lying between them. The germline CDR1 and CDR2 sequences are DFQATT and SNEGSKA (reference sequence). The CDR3 region has the DNA TGCAGTGCCGAGCTTAACTGGGATGGCTACACCTTC. It yields the protein CSAELNWDGYTF.